This T cell receptor beta chain was recorded in a study of blood T cell repertoires in COVID-19. Study information: Collection of acute and convalescent COVID-19 samples took place in the United States, Italy and Spain. T cells, B-cell-depleted T cells, or PBMCs provided the cDNA or gDNA that served as material.

Source study methods: Reference gene primer amplification gave nucleated cell count estimates. The assay was immunoSEQ multiplex PCR, and TCRdb's table has in-frame clones only and misses some. That table furnishes V, J and clone size, whereas the DNA furnished D and trimming. The table includes roughly 80,000 clones, around 89% detected once. In germline, CDR1 is MDHEN, CDR2 SYDVKM. The CDR3 totals 12 residues. With 11 bases removed from V and 6 bases from J, the gap between germline ends came to 17 bases. This rearrangement joins TRBV28 to TRBJ2-7, with D perhaps matching TRBD1 (6 bases). Sequencing was carried out using peripheral blood. The clonotype was recovered from a human donor in a cohort sampled during active COVID-19. The CDR3 sequence is CAVYDRFSEQYF. The CDR3 region has the DNA TGTGCCGTTTATGACAGGTTTTCCGAGCAGTACTTC.